The clone carrying this T cell receptor (beta chain) was counted a single time. This sample was taken from a study of Ad26.COV2.S vaccination and SARS-CoV-2 variants. As for treatment: some 20 received Ad26.COV2.S at low or high dose, single or two shots; roughly five received placebo; per-sample allocation not given. Samples came from day 63 after the first vaccine or placebo injection. Generated by immunoSEQ multiplex PCR, the TCRdb table keeps only in-frame clones and is missing some. The table includes some 640,000 clones, around 90% detected once. Trimming removed 8 bases at V and 6 bases at J, with 4 bases between. CDR3 size: 8 residues. Per germline, CDR1 SQVTM and CDR2 ANQGSEA.

The sequencing here drew on peripheral blood, taken in a trial of Ad26.COV2.S vaccine versus placebo. This TCR was sampled from a person between 18 and 65 years old who received the Ad26.COV2.S COVID-19 vaccine or a placebo. The chain joins TRBV29-1 to TRBJ1-2, with D hard to call. The CDR3 bases are TGCAGCACCGATGGCTACACCTTC. As protein: CSTDGYTF.